This TCR beta chain was identified in a study of shared clonotypes between healthy human individuals. Points from the study as a whole: Four donors had 4% to 6.5% of their naive CD4 clonotypes in common. The donor pool, a small one, limited the genetic and exposure-history diversity represented. Despite large depth, sorted-subset datasets appeared incompletely sequenced.

The V and J ends lost 6 bases and 7 bases respectively, with 19 bases between them. This CDR3 contains 15 residues. Per the germline V gene, CDR1 is MDHEN and CDR2 is SYDVKM. Repertoires were generated with immunoSEQ multiplex PCR, while TCRdb's copy carries only in-frame clones and drops some. The sample consists of 2,500,000 or so clones, approximately 90% of them appearing once. About this clone itself: Antigen: not known.

Specimen: naive CD4+ T cells sorted from blood. Stated subset: CD45RA+ positively selected. The chain couples TRBV28 to TRBJ1-5; D is uncertain. The source of this sequence is a man between 18 and 29 years old in good health. The CDR3 nucleotides are TGTGCCAGCAGCTGGGAGGGTGGGGTCTCCCAGCCCCAGCATTTT. Amino acids: CASSWEGGVSQPQHF. The full variable domain, with the rest looked up from reference TRBV28 and TRBJ1-5, is DVKVTQSSRYLVKRTGEKVFLECVQDMDHENMFWYRQDPGLGLRLIYFSYDVKMKEKGDIPEGYSVSREKKERFSLILESASTNQTSMYLCASSWEGGVSQPQHFGDGTRLSIL.